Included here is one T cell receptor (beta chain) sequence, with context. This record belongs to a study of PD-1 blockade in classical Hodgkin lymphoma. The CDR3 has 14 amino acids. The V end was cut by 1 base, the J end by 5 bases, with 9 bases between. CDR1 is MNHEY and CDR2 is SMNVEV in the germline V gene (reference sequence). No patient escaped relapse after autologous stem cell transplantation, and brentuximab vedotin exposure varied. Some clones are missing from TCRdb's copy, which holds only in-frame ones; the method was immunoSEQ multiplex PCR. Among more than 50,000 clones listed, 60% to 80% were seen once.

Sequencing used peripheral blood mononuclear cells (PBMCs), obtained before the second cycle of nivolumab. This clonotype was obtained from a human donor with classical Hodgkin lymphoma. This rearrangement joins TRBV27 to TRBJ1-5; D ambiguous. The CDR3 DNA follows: TGTGCCAGCAGTTTATTTGGCAGTGATCAGCCCCAGCATTTT. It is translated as CASSLFGSDQPQHF.